The 29 T cell receptor beta chains given below trace back to one sample, sequenced in a study of T cell repertoires in cytomegalovirus infection. TCRdb used MiXCR to reprocess the reads, holding one entry per CDR3 protein. The profile shows around 43,000 distinct CDR3 sequences, 20% of them singletons. These receptors lack a known antigen. Sequenced input: PBMCs, sequenced either directly or after in vitro stimulation (not recorded which). The receptors originated from a human donor in good health (CMV status not recorded). Some clones in this sample may be carry-over from other donors' samples.

This clonotype was detected only a few times. The V gene is TRBV7-9, the J gene TRBJ1-2, with 8 bases that match TRBD1. Germline values: CDR1 SEHNR, CDR2 FQNEAQ (reference sequence). With 3 bases clipped from V and 13 bases from J, the junction kept 13 bases outside the gene matches. The CDR3 runs to 14 residues. Written as DNA, the CDR3 is TGTGCCAGCAGCTTTCCGGGACAGGCTGGGGGTGGCACCTTC. It encodes CASSFPGQAGGGTF.

Many counts were recorded for this clonotype. V gene TRBV6-6 combines with J gene TRBJ2-2; 7 bases are a match to TRBD1. This CDR3 comprises 16 residues. Losses at the gene ends were 6 bases for V and 3 bases for J; bases not matched to a gene: 10. The germline CDR1 and CDR2 sequences are MNHNY and SVGAGI (reference sequence). The CDR3 reads CASSQGQTSDTGELFF. Here the CDR3 DNA reads TGTGCCAGCAGCCAGGGACAGACCTCGGACACCGGGGAGCTGTTTTTT.

V gene TRBV20-1 combines with J gene TRBJ1-2, with a weak D call TRBD1 (5 bases). The CDR3 has 16 amino acids. Germline V lookup: CDR1 DFQATT, CDR2 SNEGSKA (reference sequence). The V end was cut by 1 base, the J end by 2 bases, with 17 bases between. CDR3 bases: TGCAGTGCTAGAGGGGGACGAGGGCTTACAAACTATGGCTACACCTTC. This encodes CSARGGRGLTNYGYTF.

There are many counts of this clonotype. This rearrangement joins TRBV2 to TRBJ2-5; D is uncertain. V shed 6 bases and J shed 5 bases, with 7 bases lying between them. The CDR3 has 11 amino acids. CDR1 SNHLY and CDR2 FYNNEI come from the germline V gene. Here the CDR3 reads CASSSWETQYF. In DNA, the CDR3 is TGTGCCAGCAGCTCCTGGGAGACCCAGTACTTC.

This clonotype was observed many times. The chain is built from TRBV25-1 and TRBJ2-5, with D maybe TRBD1 (6 bases). The V gene's germline CDR1 is MGHDK and CDR2 SYGVNS. Trimming removed 8 bases from V and 6 bases from J, with 22 bases in between. This CDR3 spans 15 amino acids. The CDR3, as DNA: TGTGCCAGCTTAGACCTCAAACCATGGGGGCAGACCCAGTACTTC. Translating it yields CASLDLKPWGQTQYF. Filled out from reference TRBV25-1 and TRBJ2-5, the complete variable domain reads EADIYQTPRYLVIGTGKKITLECSQTMGHDKMYWYQQDPGMELHLIHYSYGVNSTEKGDLSSESTVSRIRTEHFPLTLESARPSHTSQYLCASLDLKPWGQTQYFGPGTRLLVL.

For this clonotype: A read error may be the cause here, since a much bigger clone is one base away. V is TRBV7-2 and J is TRBJ2-3, with unresolved D. From germline, CDR1 is SGHTA and CDR2 FQGNSA. CDR3 length equals 12 residues. The CDR3 region is CASSFPSNTQSF. The CDR3 DNA reads TGTGCCAGCAGCTTTCCCTCTAATACGCAGTCTTTT.

By proportion, this clonotype is medium-sized. The chain joins TRBV7-2 to TRBJ2-3; D gene uncertain. The germline V and J ends were trimmed by 5 bases and 8 bases, with 14 bases remaining between them. The CDR3 extends over 13 amino acids. Per germline, CDR1 SGHTA and CDR2 FQGNSA. CDR3 protein: CASSPDPLSTQYF. The CDR3 DNA reads as TGTGCCAGCAGCCCGGACCCCCTGAGTACGCAGTATTTT.

This clonotype was found many times. The genes are TRBV19 and TRBJ1-3; D gene ambiguous. Trimming cost V 5 bases and J 0 bases, with 11 bases left between them. Germline V lookup: CDR1 LNHDA, CDR2 SQIVND (reference sequence). This CDR3 has 15 amino acids. The CDR3 DNA sequence: TGTGCCAGTAGTCGGCTGATCTACTCTGGAAACACCATATATTTT. This gives the protein CASSRLIYSGNTIYF. Together with reference TRBV19 and TRBJ1-3, the CDR3 gives the full variable domain: DGGITQSPKYLFRKEGQNVTLSCEQNLNHDAMYWYRQDPGQGLRLIYYSQIVNDFQKGDIAEGYSVSREKKESFPLTVTSAQKNPTAFYLCASSRLIYSGNTIYFGEGSWLTVV.

The V and J genes are TRBV7-2 and TRBJ1-2; D remains ambiguous. V was clipped by 5 bases and J by 2 bases, with 12 bases between them. The germline CDR1 and CDR2 sequences are SGHTA and FQGNSA. The CDR3 contains 14 residues. The CDR3 here is CASSPSASNYGYTF. The DNA for the CDR3 is TGTGCCAGCAGCCCCTCAGCTTCCAACTATGGCTACACCTTC.

This clonotype has ten or more counts. The chain is built from TRBV6-5 and TRBJ2-1; no definite D call. V dropped 6 bases and J dropped 9 bases, with 15 bases sitting between them. This CDR3 spans 13 amino acids. Germline assignment: CDR1 MNHEY and CDR2 SVGAGI. The CDR3 DNA sequence: TGTGCCAGCAGACCCTCTGGAGCAGGTGAGCAGTTCTTC. Translating gives CASRPSGAGEQFF.

There are many counts of this clonotype. The genes are TRBV7-9 and TRBJ1-1; 7 bases are shared with TRBD1. Looked up from germline, CDR1 is SEHNR and CDR2 is FQNEAQ (reference sequence). CDR3 length equals 12 residues. V lost 3 bases, J lost 8 bases, and 3 bases stayed unmatched. The CDR3 DNA reads TGTGCCAGCAGCTTCAGGGGACAGGAAGCTTTCTTT. Translation gives CASSFRGQEAFF.

J is TRBJ2-1 and V is TRBV6-2 or TRBV6-3; TRBD2 matches 7 bases. Germline-derived CDR1 and CDR2 are MNHEY and SVGEGT. The length of the CDR3 is 15 residues. Losses at the gene ends were 3 bases for V and 4 bases for J; bases not matched to a gene: 6. The DNA for the CDR3 is TGTGCCAGCAGTTATTTTTCCGGGAGGTACAATGAGCAGTTCTTC. Residues: CASSYFSGRYNEQFF.

This rearrangement joins TRBV19 to TRBJ1-2; 8 bases are a match to TRBD1. The V gene's germline CDR1 is LNHDA and CDR2 SQIVND (reference sequence). The V gene end was trimmed by 6 bases and the J gene end by 8 bases; junction bases not matched to a gene: 8. The CDR3 is 13 amino acids. This CDR3 is CASRSTGARGYTF. The CDR3 DNA reads TGTGCCAGTAGATCGACAGGGGCGAGAGGCTACACCTTC.

With respect to this clonotype: Sequence at one end of the junction differs from germline and may be a read error. The rearrangement joins TRBV2 to TRBJ2-1, with 8 bases matching TRBD2. This CDR3 is built from 11 residues. Germline V gene data show CDR1 as SNHLY and CDR2 as FYNNEI. The CDR3 here is CASSSGTSPYF. The DNA of the CDR3 is TGTGCCAGCAGTTCCGGGACTAGTCCATACTTC.

There are many counts of this clonotype. The chain couples TRBV7-9 to TRBJ2-5; weak D call: TRBD1 (5 bases). The CDR3 runs 15 residues. V gave up 1 base and J gave up 5 bases, with 14 bases separating them. Germline CDR1 reads SEHNR; CDR2 reads FQNEAQ (reference sequence). In nucleotides, the CDR3 is TGTGCCAGCAGCTTAGGCCCTAGGGGCCGGGAGACCCAGTACTTC. Amino acids: CASSLGPRGRETQYF.

The chain is built from TRBV18 and TRBJ1-3; D remains unclear. Germline values: CDR1 KGHSH, CDR2 LQKENI. The CDR3 extends over 17 amino acids. Trimming shortened V by 3 bases and J by 0 bases, and 15 bases separated the two germline ends. The CDR3 is CASSPGQRTISGNTIYF. In nucleotides, the CDR3 is TGTGCCAGCTCACCTGGGCAGCGCACAATCTCTGGAAACACCATATATTTT.

This rearrangement joins TRBV19 to TRBJ2-2, with D possibly matching TRBD2 (5 bases). This CDR3 is built from 15 residues. The ends were cut back, 5 bases at V and 2 bases at J, with 12 bases in the middle. The germline V gene encodes CDR1 LNHDA and CDR2 SQIVND (reference sequence). CDR3 region: CASSPLADNTGELFF. The CDR3 region has the DNA TGTGCCAGTAGTCCTCTAGCTGATAACACCGGGGAGCTGTTTTTT.

This clonotype was recorded many times. The chain carries TRBV6-6 and TRBJ2-7, with D hard to call. The V and J ends lost 5 bases and 1 base respectively, with 9 bases between them. CDR1 MNHNY and CDR2 SVGAGI come from the germline V gene (reference sequence). This CDR3 spans 13 amino acids. The CDR3 loop is CASSVTYSYEQYF. The CDR3 nucleotides are TGTGCCAGCAGTGTGACTTATTCCTACGAGCAGTACTTC.

V usage is TRBV7-9 and J usage is TRBJ2-7; TRBD2 aligns across 13 bases. Looked up from germline, CDR1 is SEHNR and CDR2 is FQNEAQ (reference sequence). V lost 4 bases and J lost 4; bases outside the gene matches: 7. The CDR3 runs 16 residues. The CDR3: CASSSRTSGGRYEQYF. The CDR3, as DNA: TGTGCCAGCAGCTCACGGACTAGCGGGGGTCGATACGAGCAGTACTTC.

In its sample, this clonotype was seen a few times. This sequence joins TRBV5-1 and TRBJ2-5; D is perhaps TRBD2 (5 bases). Germline V gene sequence: CDR1 SGHRS, CDR2 YFSETQ. V gave up 0 bases and J gave up 0 bases, with 6 bases separating them. CDR3 size: 14 residues. The DNA for the CDR3 is TGCGCCAGCAGCTTGGAGCGGAACCAAGAGACCCAGTACTTC. It encodes CASSLERNQETQYF.

This chain uses TRBV12-3 or TRBV12-4 with TRBJ1-4, with D unclear. The V and J ends lost 5 bases and 5 bases respectively, with 12 bases between them. CDR3 length: 14 amino acids. The CDR3 bases are TGTGCCAGCAGTCCAACCACAAAGAATGAAAAACTGTTTTTT. It codes for CASSPTTKNEKLFF.

The chain recombines TRBV6-6 with TRBJ1-2; D unclear. V gave up 7 bases and J gave up 3 bases, with 9 bases separating them. CDR3 size: 12 residues. CDR1 MNHNY and CDR2 SVGAGI come from the germline V gene (reference sequence). The CDR3 loop reads CASKSSHYGYTF. The DNA for the CDR3 is TGTGCCAGCAAGTCTTCTCACTATGGCTACACCTTC.

The rearrangement links TRBV3-1 to TRBJ2-7; tentative D call: TRBD2 (7 bases). V lost 0 bases and J 6 bases, leaving 12 bases between the germline ends. Germline CDR1 is LGHDT and CDR2 is YNNKEL (reference sequence). This CDR3 spans 14 amino acids. The CDR3 loop is CASSQDWGGREQYF. CDR3 sequence (DNA): TGTGCCAGCAGCCAAGATTGGGGGGGGCGCGAGCAGTACTTC.

The chain has TRBV7-6 and TRBJ1-3; no reliable D call. This CDR3 contains 13 residues. Trimming shortened V by 2 bases and J by 2 bases, and 4 bases separated the two germline ends. Germline CDR1 SGHVS, CDR2 FNYEAQ. The CDR3 loop is CASSLIAGNTIYF. The CDR3 DNA sequence: TGTGCCAGCAGCTTAATCGCTGGAAACACCATATATTTT.

This clonotype has at least ten counts. The J gene is TRBJ1-2, the V gene TRBV18, with D possibly TRBD1 on 5 matching bases. The CDR3 has 15 amino acids. Germline CDR1 KGHSH, CDR2 LQKENI. With 3 bases removed from V and 4 bases from J, the gap between germline ends came to 15 bases. CDR3 sequence reads: CASSPSGTAGYGYTF. The CDR3 DNA sequence: TGTGCCAGCTCACCTTCCGGGACGGCGGGCTATGGCTACACCTTC.

This clonotype was observed many times. The V gene is TRBV7-9, the J gene TRBJ1-2; TRBD1 agrees at 7 bases. The junction had 7 bases not matched to a gene; V was cut back by 5 bases and J by 4 bases. The CDR3 is 14 residues long. CDR1 is SEHNR and CDR2 is FQNEAQ in the germline V gene (reference sequence). CDR3 bases: TGTGCCAGCAGCCTATTTCGGGACAGCTATGGCTACACCTTC. Translated: CASSLFRDSYGYTF.

This clonotype was observed many times. V gene TRBV6-5 combines with J gene TRBJ2-2, with D maybe TRBD2 (5 bases). V was pared by 2 bases and J by 6 bases, with 13 bases between. This CDR3 contains 15 residues. The germline V gene encodes CDR1 MNHEY and CDR2 SVGAGI. CDR3 bases: TGTGCCAGCAGTTACCCCGGAGGTCGGGCCGGGGAGCTGTTTTTT. Translated: CASSYPGGRAGELFF.

The chain uses TRBV2 and TRBJ2-1; D might be TRBD1 (5 bases). The CDR3 is 16 residues long. With 1 base removed from V and 7 bases from J, the gap between germline ends came to 17 bases. The V gene's germline CDR1 is SNHLY and CDR2 FYNNEI. Written as DNA, the CDR3 is TGTGCCAGCAGTGAAGTAGGGGCGAACAGGAAAAATGAGCAGTTCTTC. This codes for CASSEVGANRKNEQFF. The variable domain in full, completed from reference TRBV2 and TRBJ2-1, reads EPEVTQTPSHQVTQMGQEVILRCVPISNHLYFYWYRQILGQKVEFLVSFYNNEISEKSEIFDDQFSVERPDGSNFTLKIRSTKLEDSAMYFCASSEVGANRKNEQFFGPGTRLTVL.

This clonotype appeared a few times. The chain links TRBV20-1 to TRBJ1-6, with D possibly matching TRBD1 (5 bases). Germline V gene sequence: CDR1 DFQATT, CDR2 SNEGSKA (reference sequence). Trimming stripped 6 bases from V and 9 bases from J, with 15 bases between. The CDR3 has 13 residues. CDR3 protein: CSAWGRGGSPLHF. The CDR3 bases are TGCAGTGCCTGGGGACGGGGTGGTTCACCCCTCCACTTT.